This is a list of T cell receptor beta chains from one sample in a study of T cells in Graves' hyperthyroidism and ophthalmopathy. Using its own MiXCR run on the multiplex PCR reads, TCRdb lists one record per CDR3 protein. Of about 640,000 distinct CDR3 sequences in the sample, 20% were seen once. Specimen: blood. The receptors stem from a man in his thirties or forties with Graves' ophthalmopathy. Both conserved end residues are part of each CDR3.

TRBJ2-7 | 15 | TRBV15 | CATSRDQVPAYEQYF
TRBJ2-3 | 18 | TRBV28 | CASSTTPTSGSVTDTQYF
TRBJ2-1 | 12 | TRBV4-1 | CASSQDGPEQFF
TRBJ1-2 | 15 | TRBV18 | CASSPTGTGLYGYTF
TRBJ1-4 | 13 | TRBV18 | CASSPVKGEKLFF
TRBJ1-5 | 14 | TRBV20-1 | CSASRQSSNQPQHF
TRBJ2-7 | 15 | TRBV7-2 | CASSFLGGRAYEQYF
TRBJ2-7 | 14 | TRBV27 | CASSSRRDSYEQYF
TRBJ1-1 | 15 | TRBV3-1 | CASSQLASSNTEAFF
TRBJ2-7 | 17 | TRBV7-2 | CASSLMRSRGLTYEQYF